This T cell receptor (beta chain) was identified during a study of T-cell reconstitution after alpha-beta-depleted transplantation in children (TCRdb year 2016). In the study overall: T-cell immune reconstitution after TCRalphabeta/CD19-depleted allogeneic hematopoietic cell transplantation in children was quantitatively tracked in the study by means of TCR repertoire profiling.

The germline V gene (reference sequence) yields LNHNV for CDR1 and YYDKDF for CDR2. Counted from cysteine to phenylalanine, this CDR3 has 15 amino acids. Only CDR3 DNA remains: 45 bases, in frame from the first base. Concerning this clonotype: It has no known antigen specificity. A much bigger clone sits one base away, suggesting this may be a read error.

The library came from PCR. Sequencing instrument: Illumina HiSeq 2500. Molecular barcoding was employed in the preparation of TCR libraries, with unique molecular identifiers being used to normalize TCRbeta repertoire quantification. The raw public reads went through TCRdb reprocessing: fastp at Q25, MiXCR clone calling, in-frame beta chains kept. Records with the same CDR3 protein are collapsed into one entry carrying the most frequent genes and DNA. The sample records approximately 250,000 distinct CDR3 sequences, around 9.7% of which are singletons. The top ten clonotypes cover around 5% of the sample.

The sequence came from a human donor who donated a stem cell graft to a child with SCID. The specimen was PBMCs from the stem cell graft donor, collected from the stem cell graft. The chain is encoded by TRBV15 joined to TRBJ1-4; 7 bases in between match TRBD1. The encoded CDR3 is CATGRITGANEKLFF. In nucleotides, the sequence is TGTGCCACCGGCAGGATCACAGGGGCTAATGAAAAACTGTTTTTT.